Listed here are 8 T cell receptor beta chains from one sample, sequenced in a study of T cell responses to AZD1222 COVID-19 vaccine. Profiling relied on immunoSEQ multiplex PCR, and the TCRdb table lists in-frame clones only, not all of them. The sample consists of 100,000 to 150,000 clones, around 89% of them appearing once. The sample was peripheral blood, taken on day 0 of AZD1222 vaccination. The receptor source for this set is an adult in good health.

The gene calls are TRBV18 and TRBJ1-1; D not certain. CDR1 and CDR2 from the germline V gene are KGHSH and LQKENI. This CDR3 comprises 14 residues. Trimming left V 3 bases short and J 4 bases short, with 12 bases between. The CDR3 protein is CASSPRQGSTEAFF. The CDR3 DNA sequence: TGTGCCAGCTCACCGCGACAAGGGAGCACTGAAGCTTTCTTT.

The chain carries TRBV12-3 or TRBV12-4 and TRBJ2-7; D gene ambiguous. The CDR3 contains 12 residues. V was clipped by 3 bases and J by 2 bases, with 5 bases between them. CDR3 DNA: TGTGCCAGCAGTTTCGACACCTACGAGCAGTACTTC. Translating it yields CASSFDTYEQYF.

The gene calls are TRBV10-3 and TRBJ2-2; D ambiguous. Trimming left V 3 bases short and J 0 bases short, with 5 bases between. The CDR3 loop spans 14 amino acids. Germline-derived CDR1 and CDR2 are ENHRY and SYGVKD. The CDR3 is CAISDYSNTGELFF. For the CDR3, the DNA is TGTGCCATCAGTGACTACTCGAACACCGGGGAGCTGTTTTTT.

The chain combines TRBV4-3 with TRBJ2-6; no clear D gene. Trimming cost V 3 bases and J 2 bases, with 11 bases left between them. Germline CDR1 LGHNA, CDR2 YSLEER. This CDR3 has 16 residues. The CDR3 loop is CASSQKEGTGANVLTF. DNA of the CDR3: TGCGCCAGCAGCCAGAAAGAAGGAACTGGGGCCAACGTCCTGACTTTC.

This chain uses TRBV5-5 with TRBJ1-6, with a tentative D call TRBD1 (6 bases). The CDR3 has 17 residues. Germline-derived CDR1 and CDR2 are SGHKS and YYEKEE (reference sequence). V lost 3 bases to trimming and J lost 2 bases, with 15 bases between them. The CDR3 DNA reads TGTGCCAGCAGCTATGGACAGTTTTCAGCCTATAATTCACCCCTCCACTTT. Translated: CASSYGQFSAYNSPLHF.

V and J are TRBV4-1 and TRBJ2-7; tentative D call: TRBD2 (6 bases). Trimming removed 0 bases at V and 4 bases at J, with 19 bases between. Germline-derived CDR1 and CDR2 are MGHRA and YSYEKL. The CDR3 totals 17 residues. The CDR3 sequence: CASSQEPWGDSTYEQYF. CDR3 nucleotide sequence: TGCGCCAGCAGCCAAGAACCTTGGGGGGACTCTACTTACGAGCAGTACTTC.

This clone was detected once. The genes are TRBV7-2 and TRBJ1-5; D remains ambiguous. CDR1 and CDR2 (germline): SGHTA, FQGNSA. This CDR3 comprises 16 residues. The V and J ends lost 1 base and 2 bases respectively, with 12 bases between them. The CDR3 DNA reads TGTGCCAGCAGCTTAGTCCCGGTTATCGGCAATCAGCCCCAGCATTTT. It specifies CASSLVPVIGNQPQHF.

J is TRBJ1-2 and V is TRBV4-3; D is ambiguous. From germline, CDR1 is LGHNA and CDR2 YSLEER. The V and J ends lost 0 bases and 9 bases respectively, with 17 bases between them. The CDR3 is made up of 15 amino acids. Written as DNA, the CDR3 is TGCGCCAGCAGCCAAGAGGTTTTAGGCAGGTATAGCTACACCTTC. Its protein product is CASSQEVLGRYSYTF.